The entry that follows covers one T cell receptor (beta chain) sequence. What it recognizes is unknown. In the PCR, 60 Vbeta and 13 Jbeta primers were used. Measured with immunoSEQ multiplex PCR; TCRdb has only the in-frame clones, and not every one. The sample shows some 95,000 clones, around 79% of them seen only once. The CDR3 length is 16 residues. The sample originates from a study of cytomegalovirus exposure and HLA in healthy donors. General study points: TCR beta chains numbering about 160 were designated cytomegalovirus-associated.

The chain combines TRBV12-2 with TRBJ1-1. TRBV12-2 is deemed a pseudogene. The source is a woman aged 40 to 49 in good health and CMV-seronegative. The sample was PBMCs. The DNA for the CDR3 is TGTGCAAGTCGCTTAGAATCGAACCTCGGGGACACTGAAGCTTTCTTT. This gives the protein CASRLESNLGDTEAFF.